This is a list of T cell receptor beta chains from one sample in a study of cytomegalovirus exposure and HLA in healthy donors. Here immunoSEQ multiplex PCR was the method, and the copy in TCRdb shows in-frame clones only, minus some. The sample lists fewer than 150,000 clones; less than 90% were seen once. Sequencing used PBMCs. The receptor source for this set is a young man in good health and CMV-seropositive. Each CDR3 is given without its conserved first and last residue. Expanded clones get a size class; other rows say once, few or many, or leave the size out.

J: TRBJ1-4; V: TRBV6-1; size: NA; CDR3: ASSPTGIDEKLF
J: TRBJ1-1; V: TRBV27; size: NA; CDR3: ASSFHGGPTEAF
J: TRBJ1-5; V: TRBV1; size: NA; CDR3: TGSQRGKGPQH
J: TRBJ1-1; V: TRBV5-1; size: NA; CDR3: ASSRGQGDTEAF
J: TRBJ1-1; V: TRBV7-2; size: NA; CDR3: ASSFAGTPLNTEAF
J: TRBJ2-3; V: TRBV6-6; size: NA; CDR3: ASRRPGTSEDTQY
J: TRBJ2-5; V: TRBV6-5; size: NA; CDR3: ASSRSQGAQETQY
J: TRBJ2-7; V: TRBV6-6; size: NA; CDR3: ASSFRTRRDEQY
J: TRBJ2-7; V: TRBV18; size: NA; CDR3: ASSPLEANEQY
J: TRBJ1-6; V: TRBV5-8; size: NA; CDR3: ASSPRPDRTNRESPLH
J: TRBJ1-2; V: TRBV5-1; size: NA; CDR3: ASSLGQGADGYT
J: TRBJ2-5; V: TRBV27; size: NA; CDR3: ASSLSGGGASETQY
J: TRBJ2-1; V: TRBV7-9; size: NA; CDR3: ASTKLRESNEQF
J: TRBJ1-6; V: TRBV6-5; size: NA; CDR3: ASRQINSPLH
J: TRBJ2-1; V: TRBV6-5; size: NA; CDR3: ASSGLAGGANEQF
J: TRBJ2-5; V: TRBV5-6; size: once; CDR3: ASSLAGPETQY
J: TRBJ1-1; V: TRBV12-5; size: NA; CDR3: ASGVEDRNTEAF
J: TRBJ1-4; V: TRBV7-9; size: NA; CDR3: ASSLGWDRATEKLF
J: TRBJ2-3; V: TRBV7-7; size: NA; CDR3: ASSLGFEDTQY
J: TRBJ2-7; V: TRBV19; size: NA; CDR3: ASSILSGPYEQY
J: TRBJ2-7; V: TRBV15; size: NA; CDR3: ATSRGGLVGVSSYEQY
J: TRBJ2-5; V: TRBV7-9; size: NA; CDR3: ASSFKTVRETQY
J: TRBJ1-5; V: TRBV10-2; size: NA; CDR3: ASSESAGTGFLHQPQH
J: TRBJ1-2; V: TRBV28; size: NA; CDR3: ASIPHRAPLGYT
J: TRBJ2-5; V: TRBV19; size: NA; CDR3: ASSPWQEYQETQY
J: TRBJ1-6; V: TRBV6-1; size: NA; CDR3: ASSARTGATSPLH
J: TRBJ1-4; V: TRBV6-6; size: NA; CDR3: ASFMTGNEKLF
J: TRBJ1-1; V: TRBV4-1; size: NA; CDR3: ASSQSGNFDTEAF
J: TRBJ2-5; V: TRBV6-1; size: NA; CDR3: ASSEASNLETQY
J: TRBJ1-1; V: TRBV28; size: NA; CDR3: ASSLYSLTEAF
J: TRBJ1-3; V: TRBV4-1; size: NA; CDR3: ASRQGQGQATGNTIY
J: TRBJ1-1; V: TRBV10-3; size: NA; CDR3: AISGSARTEAF
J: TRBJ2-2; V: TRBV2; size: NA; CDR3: ASSLNTGELF
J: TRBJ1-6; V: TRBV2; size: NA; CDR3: ASSEGARNSPLH
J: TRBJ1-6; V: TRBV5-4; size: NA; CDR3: ASSSTGAFNNSPLH
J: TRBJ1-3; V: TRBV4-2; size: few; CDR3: ASSQGGGVWGVGNTIY
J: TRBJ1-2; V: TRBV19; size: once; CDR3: ASRNRDLTNYGYT
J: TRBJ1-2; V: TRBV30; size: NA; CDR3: ARTTGRGYGYT
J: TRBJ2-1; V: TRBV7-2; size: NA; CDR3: ASSHPRGEQF
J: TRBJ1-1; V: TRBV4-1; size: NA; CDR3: ASSQDPRVSNTEAF
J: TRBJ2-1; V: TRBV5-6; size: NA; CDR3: ASSLGPFQAYNEQF
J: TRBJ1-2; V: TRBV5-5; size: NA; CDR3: ASSSHAGQGGTYGYT
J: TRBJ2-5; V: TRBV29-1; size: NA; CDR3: SVVHGADQETQY
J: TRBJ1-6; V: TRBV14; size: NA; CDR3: ASSLGQGTPPLH
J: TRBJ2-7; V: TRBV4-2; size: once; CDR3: ASSQERGAPGQY
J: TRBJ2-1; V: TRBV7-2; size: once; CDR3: ASSLGLTGDYEQF
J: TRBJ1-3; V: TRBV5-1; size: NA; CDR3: ASSLLGQSGNTIY
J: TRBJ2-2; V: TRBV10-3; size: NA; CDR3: AIAMTGNTGELF
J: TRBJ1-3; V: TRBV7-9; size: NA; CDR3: ASSSGTDTIY
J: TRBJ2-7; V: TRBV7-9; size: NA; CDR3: ASSFLPGTGRIYEQY
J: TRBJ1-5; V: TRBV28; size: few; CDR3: ASSRTANQPQH
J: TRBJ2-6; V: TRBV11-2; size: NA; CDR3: ASSSRDRVTNVLT
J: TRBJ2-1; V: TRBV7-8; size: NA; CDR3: ASSSLDNEQF